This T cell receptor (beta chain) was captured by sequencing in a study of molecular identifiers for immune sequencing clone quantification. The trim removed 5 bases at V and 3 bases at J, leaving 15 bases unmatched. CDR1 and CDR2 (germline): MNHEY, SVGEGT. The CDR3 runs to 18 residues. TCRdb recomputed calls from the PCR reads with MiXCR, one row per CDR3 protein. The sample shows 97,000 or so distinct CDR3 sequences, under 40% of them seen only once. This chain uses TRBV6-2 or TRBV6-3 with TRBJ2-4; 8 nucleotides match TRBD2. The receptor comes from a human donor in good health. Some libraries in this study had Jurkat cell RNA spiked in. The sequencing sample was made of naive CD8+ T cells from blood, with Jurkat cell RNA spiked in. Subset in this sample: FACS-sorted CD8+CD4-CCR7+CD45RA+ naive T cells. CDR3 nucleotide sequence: TGTGCCAGCAGTCCCGACGTAAGCGGGAGATCTCGCAAAAACATTCAGTACTTC. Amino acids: CASSPDVSGRSRKNIQYF.